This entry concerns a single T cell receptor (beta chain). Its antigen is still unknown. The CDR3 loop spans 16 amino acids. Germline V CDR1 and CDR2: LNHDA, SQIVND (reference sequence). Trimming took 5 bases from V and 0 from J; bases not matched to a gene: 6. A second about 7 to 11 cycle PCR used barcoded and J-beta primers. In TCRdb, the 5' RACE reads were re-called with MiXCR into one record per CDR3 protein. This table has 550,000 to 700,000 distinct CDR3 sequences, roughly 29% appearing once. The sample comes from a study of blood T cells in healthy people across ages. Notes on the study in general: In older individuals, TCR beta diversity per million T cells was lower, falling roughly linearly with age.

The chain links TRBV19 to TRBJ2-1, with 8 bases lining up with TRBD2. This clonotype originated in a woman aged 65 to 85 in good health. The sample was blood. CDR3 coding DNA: TGTGCCAGTAGTCTTCGGGGGGGTAACTCCTACAATGAGCAGTTCTTC. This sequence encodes CASSLRGGNSYNEQFF.